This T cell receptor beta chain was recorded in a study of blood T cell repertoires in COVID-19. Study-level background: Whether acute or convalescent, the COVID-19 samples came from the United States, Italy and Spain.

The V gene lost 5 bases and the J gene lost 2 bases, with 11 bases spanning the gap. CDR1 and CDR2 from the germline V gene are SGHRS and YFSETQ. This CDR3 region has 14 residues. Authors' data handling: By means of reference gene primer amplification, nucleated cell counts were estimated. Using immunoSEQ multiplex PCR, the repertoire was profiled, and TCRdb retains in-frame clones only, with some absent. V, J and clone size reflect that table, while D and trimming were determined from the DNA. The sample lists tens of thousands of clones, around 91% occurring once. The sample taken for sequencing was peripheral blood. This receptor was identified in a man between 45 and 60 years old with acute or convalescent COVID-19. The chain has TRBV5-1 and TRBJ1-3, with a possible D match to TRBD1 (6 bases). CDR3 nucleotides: TGCGCCAGCAGTGGCAGGGGAACTGGAAACACCATATATTTT. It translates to CASSGRGTGNTIYF.